The subject of this entry is one T cell receptor beta chain. This specimen belongs to a study of blood T cell repertoires in COVID-19. Study in general: The United States, Italy and Spain supplied acute and convalescent COVID-19 samples.

Libraries were prepared by immunoSEQ multiplex PCR; TCRdb keeps only in-frame clonotypes and omits some of them. Of around 140,000 clones in the sample, 80% were seen once. The CDR3 spans 15 residues. The V and J ends lost 2 bases and 7 bases, in that order; junction bases with no gene match: 6. Germline V lookup: CDR1 MNHEY, CDR2 SVGAGI. Sample: peripheral blood. V gene TRBV6-5 combines with J gene TRBJ2-2; 8 nucleotides match TRBD1. This clonotype originated in a man in his sixties or seventies who had recovered from COVID-19. The CDR3 here is CASSYGQGWNGELFF. Written as DNA, the CDR3 is TGTGCCAGCAGTTACGGACAGGGCTGGAACGGGGAGCTGTTTTTT.